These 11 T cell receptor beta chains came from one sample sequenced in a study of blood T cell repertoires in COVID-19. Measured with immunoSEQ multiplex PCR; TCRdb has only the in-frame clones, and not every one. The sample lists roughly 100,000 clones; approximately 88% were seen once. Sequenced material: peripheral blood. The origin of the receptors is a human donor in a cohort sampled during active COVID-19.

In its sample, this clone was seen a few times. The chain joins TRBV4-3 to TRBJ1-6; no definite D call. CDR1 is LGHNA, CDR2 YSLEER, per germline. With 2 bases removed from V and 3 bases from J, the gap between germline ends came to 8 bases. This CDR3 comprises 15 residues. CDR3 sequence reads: CASSQLADYNSPLHF. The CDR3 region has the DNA TGCGCCAGCAGCCAATTGGCGGACTATAATTCACCCCTCCACTTT.

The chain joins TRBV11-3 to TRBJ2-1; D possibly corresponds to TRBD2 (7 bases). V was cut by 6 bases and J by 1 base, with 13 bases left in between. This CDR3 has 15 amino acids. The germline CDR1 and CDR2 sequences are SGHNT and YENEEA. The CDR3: CASSRGGLSYNEQFF. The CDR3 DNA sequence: TGTGCCAGCAGTCGCGGGGGCCTTTCCTACAATGAGCAGTTCTTC. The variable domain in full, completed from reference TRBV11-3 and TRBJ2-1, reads EAGVVQSPRYKIIEKKQPVAFWCNPISGHNTLYWYLQNLGQGPELLIRYENEEAVDDSQLPKDRFSAERLKGVDSTLKIQPAELGDSAVYLCASSRGGLSYNEQFFGPGTRLTVL.

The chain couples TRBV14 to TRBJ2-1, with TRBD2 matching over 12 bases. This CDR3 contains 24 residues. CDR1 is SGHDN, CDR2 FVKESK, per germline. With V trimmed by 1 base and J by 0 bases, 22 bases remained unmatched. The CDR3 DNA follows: TGTGCCAGCAGCCAAGGTTCTGTACAGGGTAAGACTAGCGGGGGACCCCACTCCTACAATGAGCAGTTCTTC. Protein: CASSQGSVQGKTSGGPHSYNEQFF.

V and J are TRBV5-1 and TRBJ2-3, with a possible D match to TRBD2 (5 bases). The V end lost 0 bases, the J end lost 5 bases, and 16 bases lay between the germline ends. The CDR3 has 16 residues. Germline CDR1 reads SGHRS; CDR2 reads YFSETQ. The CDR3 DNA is TGCGCCAGCAGCTTGGCCTTAGCTCCTGCGGGAGATACGCAGTATTTT. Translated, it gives CASSLALAPAGDTQYF.

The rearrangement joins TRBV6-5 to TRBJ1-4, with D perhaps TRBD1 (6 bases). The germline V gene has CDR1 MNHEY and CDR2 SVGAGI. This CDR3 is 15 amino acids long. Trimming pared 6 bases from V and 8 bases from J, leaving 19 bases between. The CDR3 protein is CASSRVGALQEKLFF. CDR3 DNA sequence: TGTGCCAGCAGCCGGGTGGGGGCGCTTCAAGAAAAACTGTTTTTT.

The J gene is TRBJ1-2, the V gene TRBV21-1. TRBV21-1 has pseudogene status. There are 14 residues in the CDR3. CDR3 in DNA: TGTGCCCCGAGGGGAGGAGCCCCTAACTATGGCTACACCTTC. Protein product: CAPRGGAPNYGYTF.

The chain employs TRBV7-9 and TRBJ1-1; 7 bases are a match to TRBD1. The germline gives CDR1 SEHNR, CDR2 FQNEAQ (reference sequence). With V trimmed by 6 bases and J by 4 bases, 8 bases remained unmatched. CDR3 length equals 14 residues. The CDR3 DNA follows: TGTGCCAGCAGGGGGGGACAGCCGAGCACTGAAGCTTTCTTT. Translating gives CASRGGQPSTEAFF. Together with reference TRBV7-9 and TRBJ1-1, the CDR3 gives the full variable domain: DTGVSQNPRHKITKRGQNVTFRCDPISEHNRLYWYRQTLGQGPEFLTYFQNEAQLEKSRLLSDRFSAERPKGSFSTLEIQRTEQGDSAMYLCASRGGQPSTEAFFGQGTRLTVV.

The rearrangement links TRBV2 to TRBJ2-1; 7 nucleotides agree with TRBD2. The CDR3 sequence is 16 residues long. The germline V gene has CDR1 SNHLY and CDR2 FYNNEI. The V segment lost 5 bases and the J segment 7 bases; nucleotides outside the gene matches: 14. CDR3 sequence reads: CASSSSRLAQGNEQFF. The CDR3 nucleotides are TGTGCCAGCAGTTCCTCGAGACTAGCCCAGGGAAATGAGCAGTTCTTC.

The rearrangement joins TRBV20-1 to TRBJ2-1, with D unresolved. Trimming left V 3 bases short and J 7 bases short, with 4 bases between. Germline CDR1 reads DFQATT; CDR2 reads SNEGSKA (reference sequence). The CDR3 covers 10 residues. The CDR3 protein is CSASSNEQFF. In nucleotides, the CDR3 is TGCAGTGCTAGTTCGAATGAGCAGTTCTTC.

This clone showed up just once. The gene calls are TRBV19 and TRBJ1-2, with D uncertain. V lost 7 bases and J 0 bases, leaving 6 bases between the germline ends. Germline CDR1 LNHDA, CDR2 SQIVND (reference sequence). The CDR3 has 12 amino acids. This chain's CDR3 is CASTGTNYGYTF. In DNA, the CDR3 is TGTGCCAGTACGGGGACTAACTATGGCTACACCTTC.

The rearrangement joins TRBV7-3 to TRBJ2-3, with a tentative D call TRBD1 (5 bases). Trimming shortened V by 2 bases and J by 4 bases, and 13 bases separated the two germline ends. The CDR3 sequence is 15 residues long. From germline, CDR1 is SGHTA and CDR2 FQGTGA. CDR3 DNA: TGTGCCAGCAGCTTAGGGCGCGAAGGGGCAGATACGCAGTATTTT. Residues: CASSLGREGADTQYF.